What follows is one TCR beta chain and its context. At one of its ends the junction is not consistent with the germline gene, which may arise from a read error. This sample was included in a study of tumor-infiltrating lymphocytes in oesophageal squamous cell carcinoma. TCRdb re-derived calls from the PCR reads in MiXCR, one entry per CDR3 protein. The profile shows almost 20,000 distinct CDR3 sequences, around 41% of them singletons. CDR1 and CDR2 from the germline V gene are SGHTA and FQGTGA. The CDR3 totals 15 residues. The genes are TRBV7-3 and TRBJ1-2; D is perhaps TRBD1 (6 bases). The sample taken for sequencing was esophageal tumor tissue. This clonotype was obtained from a male donor with esophageal squamous cell carcinoma. The CDR3 DNA reads as TGTGCCAGCAGCCCCAGAGGGGGGGAACACTATGGCTACACATTC. Its protein is CASSPRGGEHYGYTF.